A selection of T cell receptor beta chains follows, all from one sample in a study of blood T cell repertoires in COVID-19. Here immunoSEQ multiplex PCR was the method, and the copy in TCRdb shows in-frame clones only, minus some. The data hold about 300,000 clones, with 85% observed a single time. Sequencing input: PBMCs or T cells enriched from blood (not recorded which). These TCRs come from a woman aged 25 to 39 who had been exposed to COVID-19. CDR3s include the opening cysteine and the closing phenylalanine or tryptophan. D genes are given only for firm matches. Clone size, where shown, is once, few, many, or a class for clones that have expanded.

d_gene: NA; j_gene: TRBJ1-3; abundance: NA; v_gene: TRBV4-1; CDR3nt: TGCGCCAGCAGCCCGACCCCTGGACTGAACTCTGGAAACACCATATATTTT; CDR3aa: CASSPTPGLNSGNTIYF
d_gene: NA; j_gene: TRBJ1-1; abundance: NA; v_gene: TRBV27; CDR3nt: TGTGCCAGCAGTTTATATCCCAGGGGTCGGGTCACTGAAGCTTTCTTT; CDR3aa: CASSLYPRGRVTEAFF
d_gene: NA; j_gene: TRBJ1-4; abundance: once; v_gene: TRBV7-9; CDR3nt: TGTGCCAGCAGCTCATTGACAGGCGGCGAGGAAAAACTGTTTTTT; CDR3aa: CASSSLTGGEEKLFF
d_gene: TRBD1; j_gene: TRBJ2-2; abundance: NA; v_gene: TRBV19; CDR3nt: TGTGCCAGTAGTATGGGACAGGGGTTGAGCGGGGAGCTGTTTTTT; CDR3aa: CASSMGQGLSGELFF
d_gene: TRBD2; j_gene: TRBJ2-1; abundance: once; v_gene: TRBV10-1; CDR3nt: TGCGCCAGCAGTGACGAGCGGGGTCTATCCTACAATGAGCAGTTCTTC; CDR3aa: CASSDERGLSYNEQFF
d_gene: TRBD1; j_gene: TRBJ2-3; abundance: NA; v_gene: TRBV5-4; CDR3nt: TGTGCCAGCACCCGGACAGGGATTGGTCCAGATACGCAGTATTTT; CDR3aa: CASTRTGIGPDTQYF
d_gene: NA; j_gene: TRBJ1-6; abundance: few; v_gene: TRBV7-3; CDR3nt: TGTGCCAGCAGCCGACGGGGGGGTATTAATTCACCCCTCCACTTT; CDR3aa: CASSRRGGINSPLHF
d_gene: NA; j_gene: TRBJ2-5; abundance: once; v_gene: TRBV7-3; CDR3nt: TGTGCCAGCAGCTCGAGCGGAACTCACCAAGAGACCCAGTACTTC; CDR3aa: CASSSSGTHQETQYF
d_gene: NA; j_gene: TRBJ1-1; abundance: many; v_gene: TRBV10-3; CDR3nt: TGTGCCATCAGTGAGTCCGGGGGGGGATTAGGAGCTTTCTTT; CDR3aa: CAISESGGGLGAFF
d_gene: NA; j_gene: TRBJ2-2; abundance: NA; v_gene: TRBV30; CDR3nt: TGTGCCTGGAGAGGTATAGCTCAAGGATGGACCGGGGAGCTGTTTTTT; CDR3aa: CAWRGIAQGWTGELFF
d_gene: NA; j_gene: TRBJ1-1; abundance: NA; v_gene: TRBV7-9; CDR3nt: TGTGCCAGCAGCTACCAGGGGCCCACTGAAGCTTTCTTT; CDR3aa: CASSYQGPTEAFF
d_gene: NA; j_gene: TRBJ1-4; abundance: NA; v_gene: TRBV28; CDR3nt: TGTGCCAGCAGTTTAGTCAGCGCAACTAATGAAAAACTGTTTTTT; CDR3aa: CASSLVSATNEKLFF
d_gene: TRBD2; j_gene: TRBJ2-1; abundance: NA; v_gene: TRBV3-1/TRBV3-2; CDR3nt: TGTGCCAGCAGCCAAGCCCTCTCGGGGGGTCCCAACAATGAGCAGTTCTTC; CDR3aa: CASSQALSGGPNNEQFF
d_gene: NA; j_gene: TRBJ1-4; abundance: NA; v_gene: TRBV2; CDR3nt: TGTGCCAGCAGAGCCTACACAGTTACTAATGAAAAACTGTTTTTT; CDR3aa: CASRAYTVTNEKLFF
d_gene: TRBD1; j_gene: TRBJ1-5; abundance: NA; v_gene: TRBV7-8; CDR3nt: TGTGCCAGCAGCTCACACCGGGACAGGGGATTTAATCAGCCCCAGCATTTT; CDR3aa: CASSSHRDRGFNQPQHF
d_gene: NA; j_gene: TRBJ2-7; abundance: once; v_gene: TRBV2; CDR3nt: TGTGCCAGCAGTGATTGGTTTCATACGGGGTACGAGCAGTACTTC; CDR3aa: CASSDWFHTGYEQYF
d_gene: NA; j_gene: TRBJ1-1; abundance: NA; v_gene: TRBV12-3/TRBV12-4; CDR3nt: TGTGCCAGCAGTTTAGTCGGGGGTGAAGCTTTCTTT; CDR3aa: CASSLVGGEAFF
d_gene: TRBD2; j_gene: TRBJ2-7; abundance: NA; v_gene: TRBV3-1/TRBV3-2; CDR3nt: TGTGCCAGCGTGAGTAGCGGGAGCTCCTACGAGCAGTACTTC; CDR3aa: CASVSSGSSYEQYF
d_gene: TRBD1; j_gene: TRBJ1-1; abundance: NA; v_gene: TRBV7-9; CDR3nt: TGTGCCAGCAGCTCTACGACAGGGGGCGCCTCCCAAACTGAAGCTTTCTTT; CDR3aa: CASSSTTGGASQTEAFF
d_gene: NA; j_gene: TRBJ1-4; abundance: NA; v_gene: TRBV5-6; CDR3nt: TGTGCCAGCAACTATAAAGCCAGGGGAGGGGAAAAACTGTTTTTT; CDR3aa: CASNYKARGGEKLFF
d_gene: NA; j_gene: TRBJ1-4; abundance: NA; v_gene: TRBV4-1; CDR3nt: TGCGCCAGCAGCCCTATCGGGGTTATAAGGGAAAAACTGTTTTTT; CDR3aa: CASSPIGVIREKLFF
d_gene: NA; j_gene: TRBJ2-7; abundance: NA; v_gene: TRBV13; CDR3nt: TGTGCCAGCAAAGGTCTAGTAGAGCAGTACTTC; CDR3aa: CASKGLVEQYF
d_gene: NA; j_gene: TRBJ1-3; abundance: NA; v_gene: TRBV3-1/TRBV3-2; CDR3nt: TGTGCCAGCAGCCAGGAGTTTACCTCTGGAAACACCATATATTTT; CDR3aa: CASSQEFTSGNTIYF
d_gene: NA; j_gene: TRBJ1-1; abundance: NA; v_gene: TRBV28; CDR3nt: TGTGCCAGCAGTCGACAGGCCGCTGAAGCTTTCTTT; CDR3aa: CASSRQAAEAFF
d_gene: TRBD1; j_gene: TRBJ1-1; abundance: many; v_gene: TRBV27; CDR3nt: TGTGCCAGCAGTTCCCTCCCACAGGGGTGGAACACTGAAGCTTTCTTT; CDR3aa: CASSSLPQGWNTEAFF
d_gene: TRBD1; j_gene: TRBJ1-1; abundance: NA; v_gene: TRBV11-2; CDR3nt: TGTGCCAGCACTCCGAACCTCAGGACAGGGGGCACTGAAGCTTTCTTT; CDR3aa: CASTPNLRTGGTEAFF
d_gene: TRBD1; j_gene: TRBJ1-2; abundance: NA; v_gene: TRBV5-6; CDR3nt: TGTGCCAGCAGCTTGGAGGGCGTAGCAGGGGGCACCTACTATGGCTACACCTTC; CDR3aa: CASSLEGVAGGTYYGYTF
d_gene: TRBD1; j_gene: TRBJ1-2; abundance: NA; v_gene: TRBV5-1; CDR3nt: TGCGCCAGCAGCCCAAATCAGGGGGCCGGTGGCTACACCTTC; CDR3aa: CASSPNQGAGGYTF
d_gene: TRBD2; j_gene: TRBJ2-1; abundance: NA; v_gene: TRBV19; CDR3nt: TGTGCCAGTAGTATAGATCTGGCTAGCGGGATCTATGAGCAGTTCTTC; CDR3aa: CASSIDLASGIYEQFF
d_gene: NA; j_gene: TRBJ2-7; abundance: NA; v_gene: TRBV6-6; CDR3nt: TGTGCCAGCAGTTCGGCCGGGACACGAACCTACGAGCAGTACTTC; CDR3aa: CASSSAGTRTYEQYF
d_gene: NA; j_gene: TRBJ1-1; abundance: few; v_gene: TRBV4-3; CDR3nt: TGCGCCAGCAGCCAAGATATAGTCCCCACTGAAGCTTTCTTT; CDR3aa: CASSQDIVPTEAFF
d_gene: NA; j_gene: TRBJ2-3; abundance: NA; v_gene: TRBV28; CDR3nt: TGTGCCAGCAGTTTATGGGCGGGGGCCCGCACAGATACGCAGTATTTT; CDR3aa: CASSLWAGARTDTQYF
d_gene: NA; j_gene: TRBJ1-2; abundance: NA; v_gene: TRBV5-5; CDR3nt: TGTGCCAGCAGCACAATCTCAGGGATCTATGGCTACACCTTC; CDR3aa: CASSTISGIYGYTF
d_gene: TRBD1; j_gene: TRBJ1-2; abundance: NA; v_gene: TRBV2; CDR3nt: TGTGCCAGCAGTCGGACGGGACAGCGAGATGGCTACACCTTC; CDR3aa: CASSRTGQRDGYTF
d_gene: TRBD1; j_gene: TRBJ1-3; abundance: NA; v_gene: TRBV5-1; CDR3nt: TGCGCCAGCAGCAAGGACAGGGTCTCCGGAAACACCATATATTTT; CDR3aa: CASSKDRVSGNTIYF
d_gene: TRBD2; j_gene: TRBJ2-4; abundance: NA; v_gene: TRBV19; CDR3nt: TGTGCCAGTAGCCCCGGGGGCGGGGGGGTTAGGAACATTCAGTACTTC; CDR3aa: CASSPGGGGVRNIQYF
d_gene: TRBD2; j_gene: TRBJ2-1; abundance: once; v_gene: TRBV7-9; CDR3nt: TGTGCCAGCAGCCTCCTAGCGGGAGCGTCCTACAATGAGCAGTTCTTC; CDR3aa: CASSLLAGASYNEQFF
d_gene: TRBD2; j_gene: TRBJ2-1; abundance: NA; v_gene: TRBV3-1/TRBV3-2; CDR3nt: TGTGCCAGCAGCCGCCAGGGACTAGCGGGAGTCAGTGAGCAGTTCTTC; CDR3aa: CASSRQGLAGVSEQFF
d_gene: NA; j_gene: TRBJ2-3; abundance: NA; v_gene: TRBV28; CDR3nt: TGTGCCAGCACCCCCCCACGTAGCGGCACAGATACGCAGTATTTT; CDR3aa: CASTPPRSGTDTQYF
d_gene: TRBD2; j_gene: TRBJ2-1; abundance: NA; v_gene: TRBV15; CDR3nt: TGTGCCACCAGCAGGGCCCTCAGTAGCGGGGGGGACAATGAGCAGTTCTTC; CDR3aa: CATSRALSSGGDNEQFF
d_gene: NA; j_gene: TRBJ1-6; abundance: few; v_gene: TRBV9; CDR3nt: TGTGCCAGCAGCGTTGGCAGGGTAAAGAGAAATTCACCCCTCCACTTT; CDR3aa: CASSVGRVKRNSPLHF
d_gene: NA; j_gene: TRBJ1-6; abundance: NA; v_gene: TRBV18; CDR3nt: TGTGCCAGCTCACCACAGGGTGCAGCTAGCTCACCCCTCCACTTT; CDR3aa: CASSPQGAASSPLHF
d_gene: TRBD2; j_gene: TRBJ2-1; abundance: NA; v_gene: TRBV7-3; CDR3nt: TGTGCCAGCAGCCTATTAGCGGGACTAAATGAGCAGTTCTTC; CDR3aa: CASSLLAGLNEQFF
d_gene: TRBD2; j_gene: TRBJ2-1; abundance: NA; v_gene: TRBV6-1; CDR3nt: TGTGCCAGCAGTGAACTAGCGGGCTCCTACAATGAGCAGTTCTTC; CDR3aa: CASSELAGSYNEQFF
d_gene: TRBD2; j_gene: TRBJ2-1; abundance: NA; v_gene: TRBV19; CDR3nt: TGTGCCAGTAGGACTCGGACTAGCGGGAGATACAATGAGCAGTTCTTC; CDR3aa: CASRTRTSGRYNEQFF
d_gene: TRBD1; j_gene: TRBJ1-2; abundance: NA; v_gene: TRBV11-2; CDR3nt: TGTGCCAGCAGCTTATTTCCGGACGAGGGGGCTCGACGGGGCTACACCTTC; CDR3aa: CASSLFPDEGARRGYTF
d_gene: NA; j_gene: TRBJ1-6; abundance: NA; v_gene: TRBV2; CDR3nt: TGTGCCAGCAGTGATCAGGGAAATTCACCCCTCCACTTT; CDR3aa: CASSDQGNSPLHF
d_gene: NA; j_gene: TRBJ2-7; abundance: once; v_gene: TRBV9; CDR3nt: TGTGCCAGCAGCGTAGATAGCAGGGCCGTCGAGCAGTACTTC; CDR3aa: CASSVDSRAVEQYF
d_gene: TRBD1; j_gene: TRBJ2-7; abundance: NA; v_gene: TRBV7-6; CDR3nt: TGTGCCAGCAGCTTAGGCGGGACAGGTGTAGACGAGCAGTACTTC; CDR3aa: CASSLGGTGVDEQYF
d_gene: TRBD1; j_gene: TRBJ1-2; abundance: few; v_gene: TRBV6-5; CDR3nt: TGTGCCAGCAGTTACAACAGGGGTAGCTATGGCTACACCTTC; CDR3aa: CASSYNRGSYGYTF
d_gene: NA; j_gene: TRBJ1-2; abundance: NA; v_gene: TRBV7-2; CDR3nt: TGTGCCAGCAGATCAACAGGGTCCTATATTGGCTACACCTTC; CDR3aa: CASRSTGSYIGYTF
d_gene: NA; j_gene: TRBJ1-1; abundance: few; v_gene: TRBV19; CDR3nt: TGTGCCAGTTCGCAGGGGATCGGGACTGAAGCTTTCTTT; CDR3aa: CASSQGIGTEAFF
d_gene: NA; j_gene: TRBJ1-1; abundance: NA; v_gene: TRBV4-1; CDR3nt: TGCGCCAGCAGCCCCGTAGGTACAGGTATGGGAACTGAAGCTTTCTTT; CDR3aa: CASSPVGTGMGTEAFF
d_gene: TRBD1; j_gene: TRBJ1-2; abundance: few; v_gene: TRBV6-5; CDR3nt: TGTGCCAGCAGTCCCCCAGGGGGGTATGGCTACACCTTC; CDR3aa: CASSPPGGYGYTF
d_gene: NA; j_gene: TRBJ1-5; abundance: NA; v_gene: TRBV28; CDR3nt: TGTGCCAGCAGCATGTTGCAGCCCCAGCATTTT; CDR3aa: CASSMLQPQHF
d_gene: TRBD1; j_gene: TRBJ1-2; abundance: NA; v_gene: TRBV6-4; CDR3nt: TGTGCCAGTAGCAGAGACAGGGGCCCTAGCCTTCCTCTCTATGGCTACACCTTC; CDR3aa: CASSRDRGPSLPLYGYTF
d_gene: NA; j_gene: TRBJ2-1; abundance: NA; v_gene: TRBV6-5; CDR3nt: TGTGCCAGCAGTCCACGAGAGGATTACGAGCAGTTCTTC; CDR3aa: CASSPREDYEQFF